A selection of T cell receptor beta chains follows, all from one sample in a study of shared clonotypes between healthy human individuals. Libraries were prepared by immunoSEQ multiplex PCR; TCRdb keeps only in-frame clonotypes and omits some of them. Here the sample spans about 870,000 clones, 90% to 95% being singletons. Material for sequencing was naive CD8+ T cells sorted from blood. Receptors were obtained from a man aged 25-45 years in good health. The CDR3 runs from the conserved cysteine through the conserved F or W. Fields, in order: clone size, D gene, V gene, J gene, CDR3 protein, CDR3 DNA. The D gene is left open where the match is weak. Clone size is shown for a subset of rows, as once, few, many or a class of expanded clone.

>once|TRBD1|TRBV7-8|TRBJ2-2
CASSPRTGANTGELFF
TGTGCCAGCAGCCCCCGGACAGGGGCTAACACCGGGGAGCTGTTTTTT
>NA|NA|TRBV19|TRBJ1-1
CASTSGPGWNTEAFF
TGTGCCAGTACATCGGGTCCTGGATGGAACACTGAAGCTTTCTTT
>NA|NA|TRBV11-2|TRBJ1-4
CASSPWQALNEKLFF
TGTGCCAGCAGCCCGTGGCAGGCCCTTAATGAAAAACTGTTTTTT
>NA|NA|TRBV27|TRBJ1-3
CASSLSGGAGNTIYF
TGTGCCAGCAGTTTATCAGGGGGGGCTGGAAACACCATATATTTT
>NA|NA|TRBV19|TRBJ1-5
CATRTENSNQPQHF
TGTGCCACCCGGACAGAAAATAGCAATCAGCCCCAGCATTTT
>NA|TRBD1|TRBV6-1|TRBJ2-7
CASSVQQGAKSYEQYF
TGTGCCAGCAGTGTCCAACAGGGGGCAAAATCCTACGAGCAGTACTTC
>few|NA|TRBV25-1|TRBJ1-2
CASSEAVPNYGYTF
TGTGCCAGCAGTGAGGCAGTTCCTAACTATGGCTACACCTTC
>once|NA|TRBV4-2|TRBJ2-2
CASSRASEPNTGELFF
TGTGCCAGCAGCCGAGCTAGCGAACCGAACACCGGGGAGCTGTTTTTT
>once|NA|TRBV16|TRBJ2-1
CASSQSDWGPYNEQFF
TGTGCCAGCAGCCAATCAGACTGGGGGCCATACAATGAGCAGTTCTTC
>NA|NA|TRBV13|TRBJ1-1
CASSLEVMNTEAFF
TGTGCCAGCAGCTTAGAGGTAATGAACACTGAAGCTTTCTTT
>NA|NA|TRBV27|TRBJ2-7
CASSGSLPLYEQYF
TGTGCCAGCAGTGGGTCCCTCCCGTTGTACGAGCAGTACTTC
>NA|NA|TRBV5-1|TRBJ2-5
CASSLEFAAQETQYF
TGCGCCAGCAGCTTGGAATTCGCGGCCCAAGAGACCCAGTACTTC
>NA|NA|TRBV10-3|TRBJ2-7
CAISQPNSYEQYF
TGTGCCATCAGCCAACCAAACTCCTACGAGCAGTACTTC
>NA|TRBD2|TRBV28|TRBJ2-3
CASSLMGGADTQYF
TGTGCCAGCAGTTTAATGGGAGGGGCAGATACGCAGTATTTT
>NA|TRBD1|TRBV29-1|TRBJ2-1
CSAQGNSHLGNEQFF
TGCAGCGCACAGGGGAATTCACACCTGGGTAATGAGCAGTTCTTC
>once|TRBD1|TRBV19|TRBJ1-2
CASSIYGLGTGGSYGYTF
TGTGCCAGTAGTATTTATGGACTTGGGACAGGTGGCAGCTATGGCTACACCTTC
>once|TRBD1|TRBV7-6|TRBJ2-3
CASRTGGGTDTQYF
TGTGCCAGCAGGACAGGGGGCGGAACAGATACGCAGTATTTT
>once|NA|TRBV10-1|TRBJ1-4
CASSEAGANEKLFF
TGCGCCAGCAGTGAGGCAGGGGCTAATGAAAAACTGTTTTTT
>NA|TRBD2|TRBV4-1|TRBJ2-7
CASSQGSAGRTYEQYF
TGCGCCAGCAGCCAAGGCTCAGCGGGGAGGACCTACGAGCAGTACTTC
>NA|NA|TRBV27|TRBJ2-7
CASSPSGVSYEQYF
TGTGCCAGCAGTCCCAGCGGAGTCTCCTACGAGCAGTACTTC
>once|TRBD1|TRBV2|TRBJ1-5
CASKKGTGNQPQHF
TGTGCCAGCAAGAAAGGGACAGGCAATCAGCCCCAGCATTTT
>NA|TRBD2|TRBV7-9|TRBJ2-7
CASSLGRTSGSSYEQYF
TGTGCCAGCAGCTTGGGGAGGACTAGCGGGAGCTCCTACGAGCAGTACTTC
>NA|NA|TRBV27|TRBJ1-1
CASSLSRGAGSDTEAFF
TGTGCCAGCAGTTTATCGCGCGGGGCAGGGTCAGATACTGAAGCTTTCTTT
>NA|TRBD1|TRBV27|TRBJ2-7
CASSFGQGPFYEQYF
TGTGCCAGCAGTTTCGGACAGGGGCCGTTCTACGAGCAGTACTTC
>many|NA|TRBV5-6|TRBJ2-3
CASSLWFSGTSTDTQYF
TGTGCCAGCAGCTTGTGGTTTAGCGGAACTAGCACAGATACGCAGTATTTT
>NA|NA|TRBV13|TRBJ1-4
CASSSAGGGRSEKLFF
TGTGCCAGCAGCTCCGCCGGCGGGGGGCGCTCCGAAAAACTGTTTTTT
>NA|NA|TRBV5-1|TRBJ1-3
CASSLAPVNSGNTIYF
TGCGCCAGCAGCTTGGCCCCAGTGAACTCTGGAAACACCATATATTTT
>NA|NA|TRBV5-6|TRBJ2-5
CASSPNQETQYF
TGTGCCAGCAGCCCCAACCAAGAGACCCAGTACTTC
>NA|TRBD1|TRBV9|TRBJ2-2
CASSSRTGDTGELFF
TGTGCCAGCAGCTCCAGGACAGGGGATACCGGGGAGCTGTTTTTT
>NA|TRBD2|TRBV5-5|TRBJ2-3
CASSHPPGLGADTQYF
TGCGCCAGCAGCCACCCCCCGGGACTAGGAGCAGATACGCAGTATTTT
>NA|TRBD1|TRBV11-2|TRBJ2-7
CASSLHRGAYEQYF
TGTGCCAGCAGCCTGCACAGGGGAGCCTACGAGCAGTACTTC
>NA|NA|TRBV27|TRBJ2-2
CASTPTSNTGELFF
TGTGCCAGCACCCCGACTTCGAACACCGGGGAGCTGTTTTTT
>once|TRBD2|TRBV27|TRBJ2-7
CASRNIAGSYEQYF
TGTGCCAGCAGAAACATAGCGGGATCCTACGAGCAGTACTTC
>NA|NA|TRBV5-3|TRBJ1-2
CARSLTENDYGYTF
TGTGCCAGAAGCTTGACAGAAAACGACTATGGCTACACCTTC
>NA|NA|TRBV9|TRBJ1-3
CASSSDTSGNTIYF
TGTGCCAGCAGCTCAGACACCTCTGGAAACACCATATATTTT
>many|TRBD1|TRBV6-5|TRBJ2-7
CASSNTGAYEQYF
TGTGCCAGCAGTAATACAGGGGCCTACGAGCAGTACTTC
>NA|TRBD2|TRBV7-9|TRBJ2-7
CASSSLLAGALYEQYF
TGTGCCAGCAGCTCCCTCCTAGCGGGAGCGCTCTACGAGCAGTACTTC
>NA|TRBD2|TRBV4-3|TRBJ2-1
CASSRSDLLAEIYNEQFF
TGCGCCAGCAGCCGCTCGGACCTACTAGCGGAGATTTACAATGAGCAGTTCTTC
>NA|TRBD1|TRBV6-1|TRBJ2-7
CASSESRSTGGAYEQYF
TGTGCCAGCAGTGAATCCCGGTCTACAGGGGGCGCCTACGAGCAGTACTTC
>NA|NA|TRBV28|TRBJ1-4
CASSLVRDDNEKLFF
TGTGCCAGCAGTTTGGTCCGGGACGATAATGAAAAACTGTTTTTT
>NA|TRBD2|TRBV15|TRBJ2-7
CATSRVHGSGRAYEQYF
TGTGCCACCAGCAGGGTCCATGGAAGCGGGAGGGCCTACGAGCAGTACTTC
>NA|TRBD2|TRBV7-8|TRBJ2-1
CASSPWAAGVSLYNEQFF
TGTGCCAGCAGCCCCTGGGCAGCGGGGGTCTCCCTCTACAATGAGCAGTTCTTC
>NA|TRBD2|TRBV27|TRBJ2-7
CASSLSAGTSATYEQYF
TGTGCCAGCAGTTTATCTGCGGGGACTAGCGCGACCTACGAGCAGTACTTC
>NA|NA|TRBV6-1|TRBJ2-3
CASSEVIYYTQYF
TGTGCCAGCAGTGAAGTTATCTATTATACGCAGTATTTT
>NA|TRBD2|TRBV7-9|TRBJ2-5
CASNPGTSGYQETQYF
TGTGCCAGCAACCCTGGGACTAGCGGATACCAAGAGACCCAGTACTTC
>NA|NA|TRBV9|TRBJ1-2
CASGGRNYGYTF
TGTGCCAGCGGGGGTAGAAACTATGGCTACACCTTC
>NA|TRBD1|TRBV4-1|TRBJ1-2
CASSQEGQVDGYTF
TGCGCCAGCAGCCAAGAGGGACAGGTTGACGGCTACACCTTC
>NA|TRBD2|TRBV28|TRBJ2-1
CATCRETSGNEQFF
TGTGCCACCTGTAGGGAGACTAGCGGCAATGAGCAGTTCTTC